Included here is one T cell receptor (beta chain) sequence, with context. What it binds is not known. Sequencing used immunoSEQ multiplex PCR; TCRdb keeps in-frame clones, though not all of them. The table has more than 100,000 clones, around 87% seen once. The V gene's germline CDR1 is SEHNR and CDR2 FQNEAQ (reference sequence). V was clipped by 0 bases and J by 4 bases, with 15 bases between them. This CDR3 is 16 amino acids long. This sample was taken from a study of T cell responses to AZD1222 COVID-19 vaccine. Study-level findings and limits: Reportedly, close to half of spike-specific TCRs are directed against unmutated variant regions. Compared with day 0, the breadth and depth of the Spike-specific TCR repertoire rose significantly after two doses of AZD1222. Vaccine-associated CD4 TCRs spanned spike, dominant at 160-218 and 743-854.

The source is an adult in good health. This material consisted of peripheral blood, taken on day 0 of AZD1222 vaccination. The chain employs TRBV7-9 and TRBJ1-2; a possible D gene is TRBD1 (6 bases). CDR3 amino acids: CASSLAQGRLRYGYTF. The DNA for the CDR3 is TGTGCCAGCAGCTTAGCACAGGGAAGGCTCCGCTATGGCTACACCTTC.